This T cell receptor beta chain was obtained from a study of T cell responses to AZD1222 COVID-19 vaccine. The CDR3 contains 12 residues. Germline assignment: CDR1 GTSNPN and CDR2 SVGIG (reference sequence). V was cut by 5 bases and J by 6 bases, with 14 bases left in between. General study results and limits: Donors, mostly white British, included more females; clonal diversity was possibly underestimated.

TCRdb's copy holds only in-frame clones and misses some; the assay was immunoSEQ multiplex PCR. Counted here are around 110,000 clones, roughly 93% occurring once; the ten biggest clones make up roughly 1.6%. On this clone itself: Its antigen is still unknown.

Here the sequenced sample was peripheral blood, taken 28 days after the second AZD1222 dose. The genes are TRBV30 and TRBJ2-7; possible D gene TRBD1, 6 bases. The sequence came from an adult who received the AZD1222 COVID-19 vaccine. DNA of the CDR3: TGTGCCTGGTCGACAGGCCCCTCCGAGCAGTACTTC. It encodes CAWSTGPSEQYF.